This TCR beta chain derives from a study of low-dose radiotherapy and immunotherapy resistance in tumors. First-strand cDNA relied on TRAV- and TRBV-specific primers spanning alpha and beta chains. The PCR that amplified TCRs ran for approximately 18 cycles, relying on a constant-region primer and a V-primer adapter. TCRdb independently ran MiXCR on the reads; one entry per CDR3 protein. The top ten hold under 7% of the sample, which has some 60,000 distinct CDR3 sequences, around a quarter seen once. This CDR3 region has 11 residues. Trimming cost V 9 bases and J 3 bases, with 8 bases left between them. Germline CDR1 reads MDHEN; CDR2 reads SYDVKM. Time point given: before trial treatment.

The clonotype comes from a male donor with rectosigmoid adenocarcinoma. This chain uses TRBV28 with TRBJ1-1; D unclear. This material consisted of PBMCs, taken before treatment. The CDR3 here is CASWRDTEAFF. CDR3 sequence (DNA): TGTGCCAGTTGGAGGGACACTGAAGCTTTCTTT.